Listed below are T cell receptor beta chains from one sample, sequenced in a study of blood T cell repertoires in COVID-19. The table came from immunoSEQ multiplex PCR; TCRdb's copy has only in-frame clones and leaves some out. In the table there are around 230,000 clones, roughly 91% of which are singletons. The sample comprised PBMCs or T cells enriched from blood (not recorded which). The source of these receptors is a woman in her 30s with acute COVID-19. CDR3s leave out the opening cysteine and the closing phenylalanine or tryptophan. Not all rows give a size; the values are once, few, many and, for expanded clones, a class.

abundance,j_gene,v_gene,CDR3aa
-,TRBJ1-2,TRBV11-2,ASSYLDRAGYT
-,TRBJ1-6,TRBV5-4,ASSSRSGGRSPLH
once,TRBJ1-2,TRBV7-3,ASSPRQGASYGYT
once,TRBJ2-7,TRBV28,ASSATGGTPTKEQY
few,TRBJ1-2,TRBV3-1/TRBV3-2,ASSQQYGSLGGYT
-,TRBJ1-1,TRBV19,ASSNHRETNTEAF
-,TRBJ1-4,TRBV2,ASLGQGVYLDKLF
-,TRBJ1-6,TRBV19,ASSITVVNSPLH
-,TRBJ1-1,TRBV7-3,ASSLTPNRVNTEAF
-,TRBJ1-5,TRBV9,ASSVDLNQPQH
once,TRBJ1-4,TRBV11-2,ASSPEGGVPNEKLF
-,TRBJ1-2,TRBV10-3,AISESEGQIYGYT
once,TRBJ1-4,TRBV1,TSSQDLRGHGNEKLF
-,TRBJ1-5,TRBV19,ASSIGISNQPQH
-,TRBJ2-1,TRBV6-1,ASSEAGTGLEQF
-,TRBJ1-6,TRBV4-1,ASRPRDIHYNSPLH
-,TRBJ2-7,TRBV28,ASSLGQGYEQY
-,TRBJ2-5,TRBV28,ASSLSEPAERETQY
few,TRBJ1-2,TRBV7-2,ASSLQGARGYT
few,TRBJ1-2,TRBV30,AWSGMGLPDYT
-,TRBJ2-1,TRBV6-5,ASQRGNEQF
-,TRBJ2-2,TRBV7-2,ASSLNRANTGELF
-,TRBJ1-1,TRBV10-2,ASQSGETNTEAF